Reported below is one T cell receptor beta chain. Its antigen remains unidentified. The ends were cut back, 4 bases at V and 5 bases at J, with 14 bases in the middle. The CDR3 runs to 15 residues. From germline, CDR1 is SGHTA and CDR2 FQGNSA. This sample stems from a study of T cell responses to AZD1222 COVID-19 vaccine. Study outcomes and limitations: Across spike, vaccine-associated CD4 TCRs were found, dominant at 160-218 and 743-854.

The repertoire was sequenced with immunoSEQ multiplex PCR; TCRdb's copy has only in-frame clones and lacks some. Among nearly 35,000 clones listed, around 84% were seen once. The source is an adult who received the AZD1222 COVID-19 vaccine. The chain carries TRBV7-2 and TRBJ2-2, with D uncertain. This sample comprised peripheral blood, obtained 28 days after the second AZD1222 dose. The CDR3 here is CASSSQLTGTGELFF. In DNA, the CDR3 is TGTGCCAGCAGCTCACAATTAACCGGGACCGGGGAGCTGTTTTTT.